These 25 T cell receptor beta chains came from one sample sequenced in a study of blood T cell repertoires in COVID-19. Repertoires were generated with immunoSEQ multiplex PCR, while TCRdb's copy carries only in-frame clones and drops some. Of a few hundred thousand clones in the sample, 85% to 90% were seen once. Sequenced input: peripheral blood. The source is a man aged 55 to 70 with acute or convalescent COVID-19.

V and J are TRBV9 and TRBJ2-3, with 10 bases matching TRBD2. Germline assignment: CDR1 SGDLS and CDR2 YYNGEE. V lost 4 bases and J lost 4; bases outside the gene matches: 18. This CDR3 has 19 amino acids. The CDR3 is CASSHLDGQRGGEADTQYF. The CDR3 DNA is TGTGCCAGCAGCCATCTAGATGGGCAGCGGGGGGGCGAGGCAGATACGCAGTATTTT.

CDR3 residues: CASSPEAGGRNQPQHF. The CDR3 DNA reads as TGTGCCAGCAGTCCGGAGGCAGGGGGCCGCAATCAGCCCCAGCATTTT. V usage is TRBV27 and J usage is TRBJ1-5, with 8 bases identical to TRBD1. This CDR3 is built from 16 residues. CDR1 is MNHEY, CDR2 SMNVEV, per germline (reference sequence). V lost 5 bases to trimming and J lost 2 bases; unmatched junction nucleotides: 8.

The genes are TRBV19 and TRBJ1-1; no reliable D call. The germline V and J ends were trimmed by 1 base and 7 bases, with 13 bases remaining between them. Germline CDR1 and CDR2: LNHDA and SQIVND (reference sequence). The CDR3 runs to 14 residues. The CDR3 is CASSIVRGSLEAFF. CDR3 nucleotides: TGTGCCAGTAGTATAGTTCGAGGCAGTCTTGAAGCTTTCTTT.

V gene TRBV7-9 combines with J gene TRBJ2-4; TRBD2 matches 7 bases. The CDR3 runs 14 residues. V trimming: 2 bases; J trimming: 3 bases; junction bases outside the gene matches: 1. CDR1 is SEHNR, CDR2 FQNEAQ, per germline (reference sequence). This CDR3 reads CASSLSSGKNIQYF. The CDR3 DNA sequence: TGTGCCAGCAGCTTATCTAGCGGCAAAAACATTCAGTACTTC.

The chain carries TRBV18 and TRBJ1-1; 7 bases map to TRBD1. Germline V gene lookup returns CDR1 KGHSH and CDR2 LQKENI. J was trimmed by 2 bases and V by 1 base; bases with no gene match: 7. CDR3 size: 16 residues. CDR3 DNA: TGTGCCAGCTCACCACAGGTCAGGGGGGAAAACACTGAAGCTTTCTTT. Protein: CASSPQVRGENTEAFF.

V and J are TRBV28 and TRBJ2-3; TRBD2 aligns across 8 bases. The CDR3 is 15 amino acids. After removal of 5 bases from V and 2 bases from J, the junction contained 6 bases not matched to a gene. Germline CDR1 is MDHEN and CDR2 is SYDVKM. The CDR3 DNA follows: TGTGCCAGCAGTCAACTTGGACTAGCCACAGATACGCAGTATTTT. Its translation is CASSQLGLATDTQYF.

The V gene is TRBV7-9, the J gene TRBJ2-5; D perhaps matches TRBD1 (6 bases). The CDR3 sequence is 13 residues long. V dropped 5 bases and J dropped 4 bases, with 11 bases sitting between them. CDR1 is SEHNR, CDR2 FQNEAQ, per germline (reference sequence). The CDR3 region is CASSNTGRETQYF. CDR3 DNA: TGTGCCAGCAGCAATACAGGGAGAGAGACCCAGTACTTC.

The V gene is TRBV7-9, the J gene TRBJ2-3; a weak D match, TRBD1 (6 bases). CDR1 and CDR2 from the germline V gene are SEHNR and FQNEAQ (reference sequence). CDR3 length: 15 residues. Trimming shortened V by 5 bases and J by 3 bases, and 15 bases separated the two germline ends. DNA of the CDR3: TGTGCCAGCAGCGAAGGACAGCGGAAGACAGATACGCAGTATTTT. It encodes CASSEGQRKTDTQYF.

This chain connects TRBV12-1 to TRBJ1-1. TRBV12-1 is listed as a pseudogene. The CDR3 covers 16 residues. The CDR3 is CASSFVGGAPNTEAFF. The CDR3 nucleotides read TGTGCCAGCAGCTTTGTAGGAGGGGCCCCGAACACTGAAGCTTTCTTT.

The table lists this clone with a count of one. This chain uses TRBV21-1 with TRBJ1-1; TRBD1 is taken as the D call from the table, unchecked against the DNA. TRBV21-1 is designated a pseudogene. The CDR3 sequence is 16 residues long. CDR3 residues: CASSKYGTGCDTEAFF. The CDR3 region has the DNA TGTGCCAGCAGCAAATACGGGACAGGGTGCGACACTGAAGCTTTCTTT.

CDR3 amino acids: CASPTKNRVWDEQFF. The DNA of the CDR3 is TGTGCCAGTCCAACGAAGAACAGGGTTTGGGATGAGCAGTTCTTC. The chain recombines TRBV6-4 with TRBJ2-1, with D perhaps TRBD1 (6 bases). The CDR3 spans 15 residues. Germline V gives CDR1 MRHNA, CDR2 SNTAGT. Trimming removed 9 bases at V and 8 bases at J, with 23 bases between.

The genes are TRBV24-1 and TRBJ1-1; D is perhaps TRBD1 (6 bases). Germline V CDR1 and CDR2: KGHDR, SFDVKD. The CDR3 is 15 residues long. The V gene lost 5 bases and the J gene lost 1 base, with 13 bases spanning the gap. The CDR3 sequence: CATSAWVTGNTEAFF. CDR3 sequence (DNA): TGTGCCACCAGTGCGTGGGTGACAGGGAACACTGAAGCTTTCTTT.

The V call is TRBV5-1, the J call TRBJ2-3, with D perhaps TRBD2 (6 bases). The germline V and J ends were trimmed by 4 bases and 3 bases, with 9 bases remaining between them. CDR1 and CDR2 (germline): SGHRS, YFSETQ. CDR3 size: 13 residues. CDR3 protein: CASSTRETDTQYF. Here the CDR3 DNA reads TGCGCCAGCAGCACCCGGGAGACAGATACGCAGTATTTT.

The chain couples TRBV7-8 to TRBJ1-5; D call uncertain. Per germline, CDR1 SGHVS and CDR2 FQNEAQ. This CDR3 contains 14 residues. With 0 bases removed from V and 3 bases from J, the gap between germline ends came to 6 bases. The CDR3 nucleotides are TGTGCCAGCAGCTTAGCGGCCCTCAATCAGCCCCAGCATTTT. It translates to CASSLAALNQPQHF.

The gene calls are TRBV7-2 and TRBJ2-5, with D uncertain. The V and J ends lost 0 bases and 5 bases respectively, with 4 bases between them. CDR3 size: 12 residues. CDR1 SGHTA and CDR2 FQGNSA come from the germline V gene. The CDR3 protein is CASSLASETQYF. CDR3 bases: TGTGCCAGCAGCTTAGCATCGGAGACCCAGTACTTC.

V is TRBV20-1 and J is TRBJ1-2, with TRBD1 matching 8 bases. V lost 3 bases to trimming and J lost 1 base; unmatched junction nucleotides: 10. Germline CDR1 DFQATT, CDR2 SNEGSKA (reference sequence). There are 16 residues in the CDR3. CDR3 in amino acids: CSASPSGGSFNYGYTF. CDR3 DNA: TGCAGTGCTAGTCCTTCAGGGGGCTCATTTAACTATGGCTACACCTTC.

The chain uses TRBV9 and TRBJ2-1; a weak D match, TRBD2 (7 bases). Germline CDR1 SGDLS, CDR2 YYNGEE. CDR3 length: 17 amino acids. Trimming removed 2 bases at V and 2 bases at J, with 17 bases between. CDR3 sequence: CASSVKGGIGTYNEQFF. The CDR3 DNA reads TGTGCCAGCAGCGTGAAGGGGGGGATAGGAACCTACAATGAGCAGTTCTTC.

This clone was counted a single time. DNA for the CDR3: TGTGCCAGCAGCGTAGACCCGGGACAGGGTAATGGCTACACCTTC. Amino acids: CASSVDPGQGNGYTF. V usage is TRBV9 and J usage is TRBJ1-2, with TRBD1 identical over 9 bases. Germline CDR1 SGDLS, CDR2 YYNGEE. V shed 0 bases, J shed 6 bases, and the junction held 6 bases outside the gene matches. The CDR3 has 15 residues.

This clone was seen a single time. In nucleotides, the CDR3 is TGTGCCAGCAGTGAGGGCGTAGGGGGAAACATTCAGTACTTC. Its translation is CASSEGVGGNIQYF. V is TRBV2 and J is TRBJ2-4, with TRBD1 as a possible D gene (6 bases). The CDR3 loop spans 14 amino acids. The ends were cut back, 3 bases at V and 6 bases at J, with 12 bases in the middle. Germline V lookup: CDR1 SNHLY, CDR2 FYNNEI.

This clone came up once. The chain carries TRBV19 and TRBJ1-1; 8 positions agree with TRBD1. CDR3 size: 12 residues. After removal of 6 bases from V and 11 bases from J, the junction contained 8 bases not matched to a gene. Germline values: CDR1 LNHDA, CDR2 SQIVND (reference sequence). CDR3 in amino acids: CASRRTTGGAFF. As DNA, the CDR3 is TGTGCCAGTAGGAGAACAACAGGGGGGGCTTTCTTT.

The chain has TRBV7-2 and TRBJ2-7, with 11 nucleotides matching TRBD2. This CDR3 region has 17 residues. Unmatched junction bases numbered 9, after V lost 2 bases and J lost 3 bases. In germline, CDR1 is SGHTA, CDR2 FQGNSA. The CDR3 coding sequence is TGTGCCAGCAGCTTAAGTGGCATCCTAGCGGGGGGCTACGAGCAGTACTTC. Translation gives CASSLSGILAGGYEQYF.

This chain uses TRBV7-8 with TRBJ1-5, with D uncertain. CDR1 is SGHVS, CDR2 FQNEAQ, per germline. This CDR3 comprises 15 residues. The V and J ends lost 1 base and 0 bases respectively, with 7 bases between them. The CDR3 sequence is CASSLESISNQPQHF. The CDR3 coding sequence is TGTGCCAGCAGCTTAGAGAGTATTAGCAATCAGCCCCAGCATTTT.

This clone was seen a single time. This sequence joins TRBV4-1 and TRBJ1-2; no firm D call. V was shortened by 1 base and J by 4 bases, with 13 bases between the two germline ends. The CDR3 contains 15 residues. The germline gives CDR1 MGHRA, CDR2 YSYEKL. The CDR3 spells CASSQGHGPVYGYTF. CDR3 DNA: TGCGCCAGCAGCCAAGGACACGGCCCTGTCTATGGCTACACCTTC.

V gene TRBV7-2 combines with J gene TRBJ1-1; possible D gene TRBD1, 6 bases. Germline values: CDR1 SGHTA, CDR2 FQGNSA. This CDR3 has 16 amino acids. Trimming removed 5 bases at V and 4 bases at J, with 20 bases between. CDR3 residues: CASSPPQTGYRTEAFF. As DNA, the CDR3 is TGTGCCAGCAGCCCCCCACAAACAGGGTATCGCACTGAAGCTTTCTTT.

This chain connects TRBV11-3 to TRBJ2-7; 7 nucleotides align to TRBD1. Looked up from germline, CDR1 is SGHNT and CDR2 is YENEEA. The ends lost 5 bases at V and 2 bases at J; junction bases unmatched: 3. The CDR3 contains 13 residues. The CDR3 DNA reads as TGTGCCAGCAGCGGTGACAGGGCCTACGAGCAGTACTTC. Protein product: CASSGDRAYEQYF. Variable domain in full (rest from reference TRBV11-3 and TRBJ2-7): EAGVVQSPRYKIIEKKQPVAFWCNPISGHNTLYWYLQNLGQGPELLIRYENEEAVDDSQLPKDRFSAERLKGVDSTLKIQPAELGDSAVYLCASSGDRAYEQYFGPGTRLTVT.